The text below deals with one T cell receptor beta chain. Its cognate antigen is unknown. This sample is drawn from a study of CD8 T cells in ankylosing spondylitis. V was cut by 2 bases and J by 2 bases, with 11 bases left in between. Germline-derived CDR1 and CDR2 are MDHEN and SYDVKM. The CDR3 runs to 15 residues. TCRdb re-analysed the 5' RACE reads in MiXCR, keeping a single row per CDR3 protein. This table has 330,000 or so distinct CDR3 sequences, roughly 8% appearing once. Study-wide findings and caveats: Several highly homologous variants made up a TCR beta motif, and this motif appeared characteristic of ankylosing spondylitis blood. Reportedly, significant enrichment of disease-linked clones occurred in matched ankylosing spondylitis synovial fluid. Some of the motif variants had earlier been found in reactive arthritis patients' fluid and blood.

This chain connects TRBV28 to TRBJ2-3; TRBD2 might be the D (6 bases). The sample consisted of blood, either unsorted or a sorted T cell fraction (not recorded which). This TCR was sampled from a male donor with ankylosing spondylitis. CDR3 bases: TGTGCCAGCAGTTTAGTTGGCGGGGCCACAGATACGCAGTATTTT. It codes for CASSLVGGATDTQYF.